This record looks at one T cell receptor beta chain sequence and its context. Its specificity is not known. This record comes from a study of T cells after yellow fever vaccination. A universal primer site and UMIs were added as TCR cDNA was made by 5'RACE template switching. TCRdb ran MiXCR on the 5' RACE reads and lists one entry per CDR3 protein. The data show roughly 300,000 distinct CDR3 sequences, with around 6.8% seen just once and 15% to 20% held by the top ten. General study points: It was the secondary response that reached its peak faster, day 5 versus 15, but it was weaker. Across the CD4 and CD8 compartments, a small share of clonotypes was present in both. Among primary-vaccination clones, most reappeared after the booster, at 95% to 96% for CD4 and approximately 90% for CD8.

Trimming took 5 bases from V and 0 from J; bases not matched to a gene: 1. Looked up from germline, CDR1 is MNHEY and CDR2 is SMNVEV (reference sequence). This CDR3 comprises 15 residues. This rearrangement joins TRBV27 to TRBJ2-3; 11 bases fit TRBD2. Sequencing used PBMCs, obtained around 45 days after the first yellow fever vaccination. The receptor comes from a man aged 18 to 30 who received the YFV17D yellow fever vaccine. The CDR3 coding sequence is TGTGCCAGCAGTGCTAGCGGGAGGAGCACAGATACGCAGTATTTT. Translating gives CASSASGRSTDTQYF.